This T cell receptor beta chain is from a study of blood T cell repertoires in COVID-19. The wider study: Specimens from acute and convalescent COVID-19 originated in the United States, Italy and Spain.

Authors' data handling: Amplification of reference gene primers was used by the study to estimate nucleated cell counts. Libraries were prepared by immunoSEQ multiplex PCR; TCRdb keeps only in-frame clonotypes and omits some of them. That table gives V, J and clone size, and the DNA gave D and trimming. The sample records about 38,000 clones, 75% to 90% being singletons. Trimming at V came to 6 bases and at J to 4 bases, leaving 6 bases not matched to a gene. Germline assignment: CDR1 MNHEY and CDR2 SVGAGI. The CDR3 totals 14 residues. Sequenced sample: peripheral blood. This receptor was identified in a man in his forties or fifties with active or convalescent COVID-19. The chain is built from TRBV6-5 and TRBJ1-2; TRBD1 agrees at 9 bases. CDR3 region: CASRRQGVTYGYTF. CDR3 DNA: TGTGCCAGCAGAAGACAGGGGGTAACCTATGGCTACACCTTC.